Each of the 2 T cell receptor beta chains below was sequenced from the same sample in a study of cytomegalovirus exposure and HLA in healthy donors. PCR used 60 Vbeta primers and 13 Jbeta primers. Sequencing was performed with immunoSEQ multiplex PCR; in TCRdb, only in-frame clones are kept and a portion is missing. The repertoire holds 150,000 to 200,000 clones, with approximately 80% as singletons. Sequenced input: PBMCs. The receptor set was obtained from a man younger than 45 in good health and CMV-seropositive.

This chain uses TRBV4-2 with TRBJ1-3, with D unclear. The CDR3 is made up of 16 amino acids. CDR1 LGHNA and CDR2 YNFKEQ come from the germline V gene. Between the trimmed V and J ends, which lost 3 bases and 2 bases, there was a span of 14 bases. CDR3 region: CASSQERHVAGNTIYF. CDR3 sequence (DNA): TGTGCCAGCAGCCAGGAAAGACATGTTGCTGGAAACACCATATATTTT.

The chain employs TRBV6-5 and TRBJ1-5, with 9 bases aligning to TRBD1. V lost 2 bases to trimming and J lost 5 bases; unmatched junction nucleotides: 1. Germline CDR1 reads MNHEY; CDR2 reads SVGAGI. This CDR3 region has 14 residues. The CDR3 loop reads CASSYTGGDQPQHF. The CDR3 DNA reads as TGTGCCAGCAGTTACACAGGGGGCGATCAGCCCCAGCATTTT.